These T cell receptor beta chains were read from a single sample in a study of cytomegalovirus exposure and HLA in healthy donors. Sequencing was performed with immunoSEQ multiplex PCR; in TCRdb, only in-frame clones are kept and a portion is missing. The sample has around 120,000 clones, around 76% seen once. The sequenced sample was PBMCs. These receptors were obtained from a man between 60 and 70 years old in good health and CMV-seropositive. Both conserved end residues are part of each CDR3. The D gene is left open where the match is weak. Rows may omit the clone size; those that give it use once, few, many or a size class.

abundance | d_gene | j_gene | v_gene | CDR3aa | CDR3nt
NA | TRBD1 | TRBJ2-6 | TRBV13 | CASSLGQGAVAGANVLTF | TGTGCCAGCAGCTTAGGACAGGGGGCCGTGGCTGGGGCCAACGTCCTGACTTTC
NA | NA | TRBJ2-5 | TRBV29-1 | CSVETVAVQETQYF | TGCAGCGTTGAAACGGTGGCGGTTCAAGAGACCCAGTACTTC
NA | NA | TRBJ1-1 | TRBV5-6 | CASSRLENTEAFF | TGTGCCAGCAGCCGACTGGAAAACACTGAAGCTTTCTTT
NA | NA | TRBJ2-7 | TRBV6-1 | CASSEVGSTYEQYF | TGTGCCAGCAGTGAAGTCGGGTCAACCTACGAGCAGTACTTC
NA | NA | TRBJ2-1 | TRBV7-8 | CASSPRLEVGFF | TGTGCCAGCAGCCCCCGCCTTGAAGTCGGGTTCTTC
NA | TRBD1 | TRBJ1-5 | TRBV15 | CATSVRGTGGNQPQHF | TGCGCCACCAGCGTAAGGGGGACAGGGGGAAATCAGCCCCAGCATTTT
NA | NA | TRBJ2-7 | TRBV5-6 | CASSLAGEGYEQYF | TGTGCCAGCAGCTTGGCGGGAGAAGGCTACGAGCAGTACTTC
NA | NA | TRBJ1-2 | TRBV18 | CASSPTNSNYGYTF | TGTGCCAGCTCACCGACAAACAGCAACTATGGCTACACCTTC
NA | NA | TRBJ1-1 | TRBV5-3 | CARSPRQSTQNTEAFF | TGTGCCAGAAGCCCCCGACAATCTACACAGAACACTGAAGCTTTCTTT
NA | TRBD1 | TRBJ1-1 | TRBV2 | CASSRQGTEAFF | TGTGCCAGCAGTCGACAGGGGACTGAAGCTTTCTTT
few | NA | TRBJ1-4 | TRBV7-8 | CASSLEWLPNEKLFF | TGTGCCAGCAGCTTAGAATGGCTCCCTAATGAAAAACTGTTTTTT
few | TRBD2 | TRBJ2-5 | TRBV10-3 | CAISDPGGARRETQYF | TGTGCCATCAGTGACCCCGGGGGGGCGCGGAGAGAGACCCAGTACTTC
NA | NA | TRBJ1-2 | TRBV2 | CASSEARGTIGGYTF | TGTGCCAGCAGTGAAGCGCGGGGCACTATCGGAGGCTACACCTTC
once | NA | TRBJ1-1 | TRBV4-2 | CASSPPNRVDTEAFF | TGTGCCAGCAGCCCACCCAACAGGGTGGACACTGAAGCTTTCTTT
NA | NA | TRBJ2-5 | TRBV28 | CASSAPPQETQYF | TGTGCCAGCAGTGCGCCCCCACAAGAGACCCAGTACTTC
NA | NA | TRBJ1-5 | TRBV6-5 | CASSRAGHQPQHF | TGTGCCAGCAGCCGGGCGGGGCATCAGCCCCAGCATTTT
NA | NA | TRBJ2-2 | TRBV27 | CASRLARNTGELFF | TGTGCCAGCAGGCTCGCCAGGAACACCGGGGAGCTGTTTTTT
few | TRBD2 | TRBJ2-3 | TRBV5-1 | CASSPGTSGGGNYF | TGCGCCAGCAGCCCCGGGACTAGCGGGGGAGGCAATTATTTT
NA | NA | TRBJ1-1 | TRBV5-1 | CASSLDRPTTEAFF | TGCGCCAGCAGCCTAGACAGGCCGACCACTGAAGCTTTCTTT
NA | TRBD1 | TRBJ1-4 | TRBV6-1 | CASSDRTGGAFFREKLFF | TGTGCCAGCAGTGATCGGACAGGTGGGGCCTTCTTTCGGGAAAAACTGTTTTTT
few | TRBD1 | TRBJ1-2 | TRBV5-6 | CASSFSGQGGYGYTF | TGTGCCAGCAGCTTCTCGGGACAGGGGGGTTATGGCTACACCTTC
few | TRBD2 | TRBJ2-7 | TRBV7-2 | CASSLRTRNYEQYF | TGTGCCAGCAGCCTTCGGACTAGAAACTACGAGCAGTACTTC
NA | NA | TRBJ2-7 | TRBV7-2 | CASSPLSGYEQYF | TGTGCCAGCAGCCCCCTCAGCGGGTACGAACAGTACTTC
NA | NA | TRBJ1-6 | TRBV27 | CASRPGSSYNSPLHF | TGTGCCAGCAGACCAGGTAGCTCCTATAATTCACCCCTCCACTTT